This record covers a single TCR beta chain. The antigen it recognizes is unknown. Nothing much larger sits one base from this clone, and base qualities are not available. TCRbeta CDR3 regions were amplified from genomic DNA by means of the immunoSEQ Assay, a bias-controlled multiplex PCR. As for how the authors treated the data: The number of nucleated cells in each sample was estimated from the amplification of reference gene primers within the assay. To quantify the absolute abundance of each unique TCRbeta CDR3 rearrangement, sequence reads were collapsed and filtered. Productive Simpson clonality was computed per sample as the square root of Simpson's diversity index over productive rearrangements. TCRdb took this table from immuneACCESS and kept in-frame rearrangements with V and J called. Such tables lack part of the clones; where checked against another copy, unresolved V genes explain under half of the gap, and the rest is unexplained. Clone size and the V and J calls come from that table; the DNA yielded D and trimming. Across this sample there are over 300,000 clones, with 90% seen only once. Roughly 6.8% of the sample rests with the top ten.

This record comes from a study of blood T cell repertoires in COVID-19 (TCRdb year 2020). Study-wide context: Samples covering the acute and convalescent phases of COVID-19 were provided by collaborators in the United States, Italy and Spain. Where available, HLA class I and class II types were taken from metadata supplied by the sample provider and were not determined by assay-based typing. A freely available public database, intended as a resource for researchers studying the immune response to SARS-CoV-2, is where the repertoires were released. The prospective study material was composed of cDNA or gDNA derived from T cells, B-cell-depleted T cells, or PBMCs. The samples were drawn from two sources: the first 160 participants of the ongoing ImmuneRACE study, and 950 to 1,500 subjects contributed by 6 global collaborators. Sample metadata almost always included a de-identified subject ID, COVID-19 status, age in years and sex. Subjects who had been exposed to COVID-19, were actively infected with it, or had recovered from it provided the deeply sampled blood TCRbeta repertoires that made up the dataset. General findings and caveats noted by the study authors: The quantity of clinical and demographic metadata differed by source and by participant and was supplied without curation.

Each collaborating institution followed its own protocols to collect whole blood in K2EDTA tubes. For TCRbeta analysis, collaborators shipped samples as frozen whole blood, isolated PBMCs, or DNA extracted from either of those sample types. The CDR3, from cysteine to phenylalanine, totals 14 residues. Only CDR3 DNA is held: 42 bases, read in frame from base 1. CDR1 and CDR2, looked up from the germline V gene (reference sequence), are LNHDA and SQIVND. V drops 7 bases and J drops 5 bases, leaving 17 bases in between. The source of this sequence is a man aged 18 to 29 with active or convalescent COVID-19. The rearranged segments are TRBV19 and TRBJ1-2; matching of 6 bases hints at TRBD1 as the D gene. The sample consisted of peripheral blood. The nucleotides read TGTGCCAGTACCCCGGGGCAGGGGCGGTATGGCTACACCTTC. This is translated as CASTPGQGRYGYTF.